This T cell receptor beta chain originates from a study of a mutant IDH1 vaccine in newly diagnosed glioma. Study details: Before enrollment, patients got radiotherapy alone, temozolomide alone, or mostly the combination.

TCRdb's copy holds only in-frame clones and misses some; the assay was immunoSEQ multiplex PCR. The data hold about 24,000 clones, with roughly nine tenths observed a single time. The time point is: baseline, week 1 (first vaccination visit). Treatment specified: pre-vaccination baseline after standard-of-care therapy. Diagnosis in the donors showed new WHO grade 3 or 4 astrocytomas that were IDH1-mutant and ATRX-lost. The length of the CDR3 is 13 residues. V shed 7 bases and J shed 4 bases, with 11 bases lying between them. Per germline, CDR1 SNHLY and CDR2 FYNNEI. The rearrangement joins TRBV2 to TRBJ1-5; no definite D call. This clonotype was obtained from a man aged 25-40 years with glioma. Sequencing was performed on PBMCs, taken from a glioma patient treated with radiotherapy, temozolomide or both. The CDR3 DNA reads TGTGCCAGCAACAACGCTGGAAATCAGCCCCAGCATTTT. As protein: CASNNAGNQPQHF.